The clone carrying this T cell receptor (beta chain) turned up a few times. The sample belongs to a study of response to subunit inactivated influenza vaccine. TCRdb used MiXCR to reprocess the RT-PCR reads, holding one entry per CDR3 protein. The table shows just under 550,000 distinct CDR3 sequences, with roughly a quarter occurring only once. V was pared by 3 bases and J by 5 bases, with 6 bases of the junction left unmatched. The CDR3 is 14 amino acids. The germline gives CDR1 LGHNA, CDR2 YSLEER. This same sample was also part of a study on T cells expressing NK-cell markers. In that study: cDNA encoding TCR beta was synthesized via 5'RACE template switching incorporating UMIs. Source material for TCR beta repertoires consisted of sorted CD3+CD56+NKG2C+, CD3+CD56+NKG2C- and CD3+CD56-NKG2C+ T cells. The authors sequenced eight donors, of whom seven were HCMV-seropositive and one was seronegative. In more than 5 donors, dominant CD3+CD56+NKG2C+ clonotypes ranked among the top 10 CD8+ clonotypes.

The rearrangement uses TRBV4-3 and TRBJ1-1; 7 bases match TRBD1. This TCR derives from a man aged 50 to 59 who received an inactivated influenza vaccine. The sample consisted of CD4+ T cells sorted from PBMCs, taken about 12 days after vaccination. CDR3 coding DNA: TGCGCCAGCAGCCACTCTTGGACAGGAACTGAAGCTTTCTTT. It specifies CASSHSWTGTEAFF.